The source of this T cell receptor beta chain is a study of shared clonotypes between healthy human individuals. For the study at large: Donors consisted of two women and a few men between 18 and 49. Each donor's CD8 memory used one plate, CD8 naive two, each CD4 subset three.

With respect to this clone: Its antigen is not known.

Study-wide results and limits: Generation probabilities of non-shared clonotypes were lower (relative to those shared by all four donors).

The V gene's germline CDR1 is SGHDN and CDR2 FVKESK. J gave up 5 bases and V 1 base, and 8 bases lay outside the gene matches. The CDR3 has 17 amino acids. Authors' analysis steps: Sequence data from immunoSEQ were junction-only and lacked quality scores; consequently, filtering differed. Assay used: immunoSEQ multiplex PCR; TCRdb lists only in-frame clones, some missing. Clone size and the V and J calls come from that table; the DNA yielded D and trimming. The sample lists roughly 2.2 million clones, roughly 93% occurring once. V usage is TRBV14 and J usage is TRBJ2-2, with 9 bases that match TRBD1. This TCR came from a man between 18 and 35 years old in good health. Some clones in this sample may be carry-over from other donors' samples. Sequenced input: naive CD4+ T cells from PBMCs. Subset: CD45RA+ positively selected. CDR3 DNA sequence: TGTGCCAGCAGCCAAGTGCACAGGGGGCGTGGGACCGGGGAGCTGTTTTTT. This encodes CASSQVHRGRGTGELFF.